This T cell receptor (beta chain) was profiled in a study of low-dose radiotherapy and immunotherapy resistance in tumors. For the study at large: Members of Cohort 1 were treated with 0.5 Gy per fraction every 2 weeks. The prescribed total PTV dose was 6.5 Gy.

TRAV- and TRBV-specific primers were used for first-strand cDNA, which covered alpha and beta chains. PCR amplification of the TCRs was performed with Phusion for 20 PCR cycles, and it relied on a constant-region primer together with a V-primer adapter. A single record per CDR3 protein comes from TCRdb applying MiXCR to the reads. The sample gives tens of thousands of distinct CDR3 sequences, 20% to 25% of which show up once; around 5% is in the top ten. The CDR3 spans 16 residues. With 7 bases clipped from V and 1 base from J, the junction kept 10 bases outside the gene matches. Germline assignment: CDR1 MDHEN and CDR2 SYDVKM. The time point: before trial treatment.

The sequence came from a male donor with prostate cancer. The sample here was PBMCs, taken before treatment. This sequence joins TRBV28 and TRBJ2-1, with 7 bases that match TRBD2. For the CDR3, the DNA is TGTGCCAGCAAAACGGCCGGGAGGAGTTCCTACAATGAGCAGTTCTTC. This codes for CASKTAGRSSYNEQFF.